This T cell receptor beta chain was identified in a study of cytomegalovirus exposure and HLA in healthy donors. Primers: 60 Vbeta forward and 13 Jbeta reverse. Here immunoSEQ multiplex PCR was the method, and the copy in TCRdb shows in-frame clones only, minus some. The sample consists of 100,000 to 150,000 clones, around 67% of them appearing once. This clone was seen a few times. Germline V lookup: CDR1 MNHEY, CDR2 SMNVEV (reference sequence). The CDR3 totals 13 residues. The V gene end was trimmed by 6 bases and the J gene end by 3 bases; junction bases not matched to a gene: 4. The receptor's source is a middle-aged woman in good health and CMV-seropositive. This chain connects TRBV27 to TRBJ1-1, with 7 bases that match TRBD1. The specimen was PBMCs. Here the CDR3 reads CASRRQGYTEAFF. DNA of the CDR3: TGTGCCAGCAGGCGACAGGGATACACTGAAGCTTTCTTT.